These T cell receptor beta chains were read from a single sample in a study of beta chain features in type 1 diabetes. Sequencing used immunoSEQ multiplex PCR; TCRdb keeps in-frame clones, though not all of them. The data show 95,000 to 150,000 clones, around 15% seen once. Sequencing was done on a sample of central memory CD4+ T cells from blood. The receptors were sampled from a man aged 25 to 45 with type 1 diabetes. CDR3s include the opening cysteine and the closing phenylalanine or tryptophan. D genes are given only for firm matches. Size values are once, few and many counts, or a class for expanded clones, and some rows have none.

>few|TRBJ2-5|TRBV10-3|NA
CAISVGDGQETQYF
TGTGCCATCAGTGTAGGAGACGGCCAAGAGACCCAGTACTTC
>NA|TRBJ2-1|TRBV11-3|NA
CASSLRIGGSYNEQFF
TGTGCCAGCAGCTTAAGAATCGGGGGCTCCTACAATGAGCAGTTCTTC
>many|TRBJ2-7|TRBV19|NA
CASSIQKSSYEQYF
TGTGCCAGTAGTATCCAGAAGAGCTCCTACGAGCAGTACTTC
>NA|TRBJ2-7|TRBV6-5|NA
CASNTAPPGYEQYF
TGTGCCAGCAACACAGCGCCGCCAGGATACGAGCAGTACTTC
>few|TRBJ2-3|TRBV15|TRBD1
CATSREGGHTDTQYF
TGTGCCACCAGCAGAGAAGGGGGCCACACAGATACGCAGTATTTT
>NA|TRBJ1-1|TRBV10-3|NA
CAISTVRDTEAFF
TGTGCCATCAGTACCGTACGGGACACTGAAGCTTTCTTT
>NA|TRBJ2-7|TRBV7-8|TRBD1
CASSVYRGPDEQYF
TGTGCCAGCAGCGTTTACAGGGGTCCCGACGAGCAGTACTTC
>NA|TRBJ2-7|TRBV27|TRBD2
CASSLGLAGASYEQYF
TGTGCCAGCAGTTTGGGTCTAGCGGGGGCTTCCTACGAGCAGTACTTC
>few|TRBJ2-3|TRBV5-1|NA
CASSSGESTDTQYF
TGCGCCAGCAGCTCCGGAGAGAGCACAGATACGCAGTATTTT
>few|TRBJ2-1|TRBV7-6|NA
CASSFRNGDEQFF
TGTGCCAGCAGCTTCCGTAACGGGGATGAGCAGTTCTTC
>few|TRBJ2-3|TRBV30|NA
CAWSMLGPDTQYF
TGTGCCTGGAGTATGTTAGGCCCAGATACGCAGTATTTT
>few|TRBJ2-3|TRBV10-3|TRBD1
CAISGWTGGTDTQYF
TGTGCCATCAGTGGGTGGACAGGGGGCACAGATACGCAGTATTTT
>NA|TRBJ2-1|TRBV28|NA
CASSPPTEYNEQFF
TGTGCCAGCAGTCCGCCGACAGAGTACAATGAGCAGTTCTTC
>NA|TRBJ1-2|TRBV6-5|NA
CASSYDSANYGYTF
TGTGCCAGCAGTTACGATTCGGCGAACTATGGCTACACCTTC
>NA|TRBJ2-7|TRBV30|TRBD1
CAWMGTGGNEQYF
TGTGCCTGGATGGGGACAGGGGGGAACGAGCAGTACTTC
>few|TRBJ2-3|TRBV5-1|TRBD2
CASSLAAGGPDTQYF
TGCGCCAGCAGCTTGGCAGCGGGGGGGCCAGATACGCAGTATTTT
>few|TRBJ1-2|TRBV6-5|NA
CASSSGGPYGYTF
TGTGCCAGCAGTTCTGGTGGCCCCTATGGCTACACCTTC
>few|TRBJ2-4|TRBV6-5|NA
CASSYSAGSGNIQYF
TGTGCCAGCAGTTACTCGGCAGGGAGCGGAAACATTCAGTACTTC
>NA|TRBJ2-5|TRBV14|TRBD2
CASSRGLAGIQETQYF
TGTGCCAGCAGCCGGGGACTAGCGGGCATCCAAGAGACCCAGTACTTC
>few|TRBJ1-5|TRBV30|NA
CAWSAGSGRNQPQHF
TGTGCCTGGAGTGCGGGGTCGGGGCGGAATCAGCCCCAGCATTTT